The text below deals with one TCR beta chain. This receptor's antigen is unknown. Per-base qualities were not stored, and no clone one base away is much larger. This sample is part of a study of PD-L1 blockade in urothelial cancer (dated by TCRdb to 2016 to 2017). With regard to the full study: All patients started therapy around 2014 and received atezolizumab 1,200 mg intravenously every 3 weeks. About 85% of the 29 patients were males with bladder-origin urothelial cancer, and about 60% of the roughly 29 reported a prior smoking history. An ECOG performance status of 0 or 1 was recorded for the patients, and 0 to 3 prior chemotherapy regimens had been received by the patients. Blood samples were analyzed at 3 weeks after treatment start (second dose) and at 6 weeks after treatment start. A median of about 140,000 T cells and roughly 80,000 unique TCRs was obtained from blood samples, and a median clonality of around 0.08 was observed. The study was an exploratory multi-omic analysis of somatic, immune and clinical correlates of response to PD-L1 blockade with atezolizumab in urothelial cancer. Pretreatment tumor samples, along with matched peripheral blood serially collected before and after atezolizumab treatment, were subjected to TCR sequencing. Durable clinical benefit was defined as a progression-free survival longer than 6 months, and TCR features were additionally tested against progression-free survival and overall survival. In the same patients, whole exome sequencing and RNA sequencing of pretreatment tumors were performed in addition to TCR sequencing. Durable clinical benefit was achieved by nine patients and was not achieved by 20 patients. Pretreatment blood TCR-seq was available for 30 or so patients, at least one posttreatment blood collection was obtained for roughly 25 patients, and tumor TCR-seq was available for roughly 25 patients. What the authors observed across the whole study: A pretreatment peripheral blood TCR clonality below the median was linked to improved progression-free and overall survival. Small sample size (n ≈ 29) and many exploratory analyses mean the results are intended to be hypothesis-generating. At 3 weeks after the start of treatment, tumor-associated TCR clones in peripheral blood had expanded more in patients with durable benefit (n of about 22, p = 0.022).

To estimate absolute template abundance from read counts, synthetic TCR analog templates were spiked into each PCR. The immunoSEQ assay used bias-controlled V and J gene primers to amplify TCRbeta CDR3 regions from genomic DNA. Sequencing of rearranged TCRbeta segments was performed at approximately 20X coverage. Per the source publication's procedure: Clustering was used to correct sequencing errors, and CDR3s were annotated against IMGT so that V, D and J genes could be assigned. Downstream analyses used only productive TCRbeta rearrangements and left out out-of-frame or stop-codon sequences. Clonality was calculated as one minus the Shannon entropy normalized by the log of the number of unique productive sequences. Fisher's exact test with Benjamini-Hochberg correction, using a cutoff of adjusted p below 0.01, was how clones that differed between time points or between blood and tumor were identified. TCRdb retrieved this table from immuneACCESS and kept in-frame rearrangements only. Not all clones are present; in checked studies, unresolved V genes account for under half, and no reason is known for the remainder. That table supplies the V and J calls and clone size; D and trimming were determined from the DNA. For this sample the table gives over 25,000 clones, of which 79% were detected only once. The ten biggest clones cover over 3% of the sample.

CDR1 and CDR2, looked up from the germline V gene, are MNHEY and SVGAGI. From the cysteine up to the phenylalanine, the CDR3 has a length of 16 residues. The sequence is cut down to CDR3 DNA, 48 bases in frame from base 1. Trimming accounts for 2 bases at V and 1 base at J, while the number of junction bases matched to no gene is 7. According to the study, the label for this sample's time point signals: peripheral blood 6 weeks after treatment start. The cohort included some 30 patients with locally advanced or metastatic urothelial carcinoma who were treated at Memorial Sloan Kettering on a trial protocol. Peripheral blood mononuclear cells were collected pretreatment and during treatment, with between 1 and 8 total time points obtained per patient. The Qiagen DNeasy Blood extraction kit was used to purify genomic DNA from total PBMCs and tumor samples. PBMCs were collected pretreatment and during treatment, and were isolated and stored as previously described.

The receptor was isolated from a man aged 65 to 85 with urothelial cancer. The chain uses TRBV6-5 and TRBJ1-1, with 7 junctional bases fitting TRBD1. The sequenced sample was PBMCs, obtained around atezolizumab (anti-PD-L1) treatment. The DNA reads TGTGCCAGCAGTTACATCCTGACAGGGAGGAACACTGAAGCTTTCTTT. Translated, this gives CASSYILTGRNTEAFF.